This is a list of T cell receptor beta chains from one sample in a study of blood T cell repertoires in COVID-19. Repertoires were generated with immunoSEQ multiplex PCR, while TCRdb's copy carries only in-frame clones and drops some. The profile shows over 250,000 clones, around 90% of them singletons. Specimen: PBMCs or T cells enriched from blood (not recorded which). The receptor set was obtained from a woman between 25 and 40 years old who had recovered from COVID-19. CDR3s include the opening cysteine and the closing phenylalanine or tryptophan. Each record gives: D gene, V gene, J gene, CDR3 protein, CDR3 DNA. D genes are given only for firm matches.

TRBD2	TRBV28	TRBJ2-1	CASSLREGLAGGPRIDEQFF	TGTGCCAGCAGTTTACGAGAGGGGCTAGCGGGAGGGCCGAGGATTGATGAGCAGTTCTTC
.	TRBV6-5	TRBJ2-7	CASSLPSQGEQYF	TGTGCCAGCAGCCTTCCCTCCCAGGGTGAGCAGTACTTC
TRBD1	TRBV13	TRBJ1-2	CASSSTGEPYGYTF	TGTGCCAGCAGCTCGACAGGGGAACCCTATGGCTACACCTTC
TRBD2	TRBV5-1	TRBJ2-7	CASSQPGLAGEREQYF	TGCGCCAGCAGCCAACCGGGACTAGCGGGAGAGAGGGAGCAGTACTTC
.	TRBV7-8	TRBJ1-1	CASSLRSGVNTEAFF	TGTGCCAGCAGCCTCCGTTCAGGGGTGAACACTGAAGCTTTCTTT
TRBD2	TRBV4-2	TRBJ2-1	CASSPRLAGGYNEQFF	TGTGCCAGCAGCCCCCGACTAGCGGGAGGATACAATGAGCAGTTCTTC
TRBD1	TRBV15	TRBJ1-6	CATSRRTGTGGSPLHF	TGTGCCACCAGCAGAAGAACCGGGACAGGGGGATCACCCCTCCACTTT
.	TRBV9	TRBJ1-3	CASSVAAGVTSSGNTIYF	TGTGCCAGCAGCGTAGCAGCGGGGGTTACAAGCTCTGGAAACACCATATATTTT
.	TRBV18	TRBJ2-7	CASSHRESSLYEQYF	TGTGCCAGCTCACACCGGGAAAGCTCACTCTACGAGCAGTACTTC
.	TRBV28	TRBJ1-2	CASSFTGHPGYTF	TGTGCCAGCAGTTTTACAGGCCATCCTGGCTACACCTTC